The 4 T cell receptor beta chains given below trace back to one sample, sequenced in a study of T cell responses to AZD1222 COVID-19 vaccine. Only in-frame clones appear in the TCRdb table, and some are missing; sequencing was by immunoSEQ multiplex PCR. The table records approximately 180,000 clones, 85% to 90% of them present only once. Sequences were derived from peripheral blood, sampled 28 days after the second dose of the MenACWY control vaccine. These receptors were obtained from an adult who received the MenACWY meningococcal vaccine as a control.

This clone was picked up a small number of times. The chain uses TRBV6-1 and TRBJ1-3, with D possibly TRBD1 on 6 matching bases. The CDR3 extends over 16 amino acids. Trimming shortened V by 2 bases and J by 1 base, and 12 bases separated the two germline ends. Germline V gene lookup returns CDR1 MNHNS and CDR2 SASEGT. CDR3 DNA: TGTGCCAGCAGTGAAATGGAAGGGGGTTCTGGAAACACCATATATTTT. Its protein product is CASSEMEGGSGNTIYF.

The chain couples TRBV6-5 to TRBJ1-4, with 9 bases that match TRBD1. Germline V gives CDR1 MNHEY, CDR2 SVGAGI. The CDR3 extends over 14 amino acids. Unmatched junction bases numbered 6, after V lost 5 bases and J lost 8 bases. CDR3 coding DNA: TGTGCCAGCAGTCCACAGGGGGCTGGCGAAAAACTGTTTTTT. This codes for CASSPQGAGEKLFF.

CDR3: CASSSTGEGTQYF. CDR3 in DNA: TGTGCCAGCAGCTCGACAGGGGAAGGGACCCAGTACTTC. V and J are TRBV11-2 and TRBJ2-5; 8 bases align to TRBD1. The CDR3 length is 13 residues. Trimming at V came to 4 bases and at J to 7 bases, leaving 5 bases not matched to a gene. The germline CDR1 and CDR2 sequences are SGHAT and FQNNGV.

This chain joins TRBV7-9 and TRBJ1-2; D remains ambiguous. The germline V gene has CDR1 SEHNR and CDR2 FQNEAQ (reference sequence). Trimming cost V 0 bases and J 5 bases, with 1 base left between them. CDR3 size: 11 residues. Here the CDR3 DNA reads TGTGCCAGCAGCTTAGCTTATGGCTACACCTTC. Translation: CASSLAYGYTF. The complete variable domain, with remaining parts taken from reference TRBV7-9 and TRBJ1-2, reads DTGVSQNPRHKITKRGQNVTFRCDPISEHNRLYWYRQTLGQGPEFLTYFQNEAQLEKSRLLSDRFSAERPKGSFSTLEIQRTEQGDSAMYLCASSLAYGYTFGSGTRLTVV.